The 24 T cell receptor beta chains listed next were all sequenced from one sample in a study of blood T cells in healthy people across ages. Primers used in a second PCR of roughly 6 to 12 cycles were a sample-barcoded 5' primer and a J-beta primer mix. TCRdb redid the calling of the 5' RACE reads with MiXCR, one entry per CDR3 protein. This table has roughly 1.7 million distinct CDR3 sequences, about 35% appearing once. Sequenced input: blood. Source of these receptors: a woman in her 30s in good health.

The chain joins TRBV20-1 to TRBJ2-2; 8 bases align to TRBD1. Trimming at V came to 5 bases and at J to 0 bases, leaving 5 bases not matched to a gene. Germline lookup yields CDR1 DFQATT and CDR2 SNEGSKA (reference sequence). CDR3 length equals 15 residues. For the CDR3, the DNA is TGCAGTGCTGCTAACAGGGGGACGAACACCGGGGAGCTGTTTTTT. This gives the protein CSAANRGTNTGELFF.

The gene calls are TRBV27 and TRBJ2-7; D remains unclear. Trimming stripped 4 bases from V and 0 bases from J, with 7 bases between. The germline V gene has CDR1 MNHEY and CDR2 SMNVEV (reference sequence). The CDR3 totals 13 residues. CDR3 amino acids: CASSYGISYEQYF. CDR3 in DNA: TGTGCCAGCAGTTACGGAATCTCCTACGAGCAGTACTTC.

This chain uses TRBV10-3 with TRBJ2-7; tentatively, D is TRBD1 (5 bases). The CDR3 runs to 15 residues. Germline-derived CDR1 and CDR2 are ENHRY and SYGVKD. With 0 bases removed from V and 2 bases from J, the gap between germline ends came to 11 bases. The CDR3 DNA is TGTGCCATCAGTGAGTCGTGGACATCGACCTACGAGCAGTACTTC. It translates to CAISESWTSTYEQYF.

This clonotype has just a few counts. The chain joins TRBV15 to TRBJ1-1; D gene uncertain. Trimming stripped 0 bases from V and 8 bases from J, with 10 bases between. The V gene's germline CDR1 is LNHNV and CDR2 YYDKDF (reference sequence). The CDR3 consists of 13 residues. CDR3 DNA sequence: TGTGCCACCAGCAGAGATGTAGGCAGGGAAGCTTTCTTT. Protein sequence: CATSRDVGREAFF.

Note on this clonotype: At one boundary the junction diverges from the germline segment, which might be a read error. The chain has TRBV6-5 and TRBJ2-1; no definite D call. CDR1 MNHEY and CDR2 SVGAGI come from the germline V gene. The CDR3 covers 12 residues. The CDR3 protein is CVSTSADNEQFF. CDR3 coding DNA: TGTGTCAGCACAAGCGCAGACAATGAGCAGTTCTTC.

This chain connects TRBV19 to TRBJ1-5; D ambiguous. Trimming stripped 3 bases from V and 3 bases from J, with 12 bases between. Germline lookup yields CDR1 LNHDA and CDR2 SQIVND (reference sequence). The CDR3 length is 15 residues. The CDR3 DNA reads TGTGCCAGTAGTATCGCCGGGGTGGACAATCAGCCCCAGCATTTT. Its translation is CASSIAGVDNQPQHF.

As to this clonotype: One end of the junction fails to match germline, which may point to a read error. The DNA for the CDR3 is TGCAGTGCCCCAGACTTCCAAGGGACCCAGTACTTC. It yields the protein CSAPDFQGTQYF. The chain combines TRBV20-1 with TRBJ2-4; unclear D gene. The DNA end is a closer match to TRBJ2-5, so the J assignment may be wrong. CDR1 and CDR2 (germline): DFQATT, SNEGSKA (reference sequence). The CDR3 is 12 amino acids.

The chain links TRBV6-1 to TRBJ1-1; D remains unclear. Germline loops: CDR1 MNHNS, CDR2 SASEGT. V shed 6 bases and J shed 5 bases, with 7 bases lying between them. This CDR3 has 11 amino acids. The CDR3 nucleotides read TGTGCCAGCAGAGAGGGTACTGAAGCTTTCTTT. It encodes CASREGTEAFF.

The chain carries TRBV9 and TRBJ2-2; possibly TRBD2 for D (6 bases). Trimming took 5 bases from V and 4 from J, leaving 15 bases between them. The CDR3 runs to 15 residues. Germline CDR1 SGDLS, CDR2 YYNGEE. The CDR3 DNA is TGTGCCAGCAGAGATACGGGCGGGATCACCGGGGAGCTGTTTTTT. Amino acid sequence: CASRDTGGITGELFF. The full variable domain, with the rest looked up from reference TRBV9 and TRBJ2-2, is DSGVTQTPKHLITATGQRVTLRCSPRSGDLSVYWYQQSLDQGLQFLIQYYNGEERAKGNILERFSAQQFPDLHSELNLSSLELGDSALYFCASRDTGGITGELFFGEGSRLTVL.

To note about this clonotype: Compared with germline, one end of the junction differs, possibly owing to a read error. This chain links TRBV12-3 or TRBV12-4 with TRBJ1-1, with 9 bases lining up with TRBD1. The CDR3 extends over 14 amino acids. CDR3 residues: CARSLQGASTEAFF. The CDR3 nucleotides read TGTGCCCGCAGTTTACAGGGGGCGAGTACTGAAGCTTTCTTT.

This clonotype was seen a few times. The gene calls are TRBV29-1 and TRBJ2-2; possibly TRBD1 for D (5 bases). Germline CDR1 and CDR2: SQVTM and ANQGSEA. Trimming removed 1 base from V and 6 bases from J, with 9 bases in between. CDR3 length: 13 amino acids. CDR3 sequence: CSVEGRTSGELFF. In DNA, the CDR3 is TGCAGCGTTGAAGGCCGGACATCCGGGGAGCTGTTTTTT.

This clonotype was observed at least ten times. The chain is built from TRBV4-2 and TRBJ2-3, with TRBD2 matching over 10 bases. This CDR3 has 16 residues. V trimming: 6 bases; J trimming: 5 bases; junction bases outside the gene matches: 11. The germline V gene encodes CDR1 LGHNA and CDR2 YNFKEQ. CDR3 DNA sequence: TGTGCCAGCAGTGTCCGTCTAGCGGGAGAAGGAGATACGCAGTATTTT. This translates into CASSVRLAGEGDTQYF.

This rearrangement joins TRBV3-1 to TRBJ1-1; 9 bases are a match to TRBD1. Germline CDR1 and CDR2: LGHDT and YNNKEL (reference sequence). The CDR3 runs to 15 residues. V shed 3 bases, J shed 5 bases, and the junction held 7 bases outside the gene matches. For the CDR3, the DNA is TGTGCCAGCAGCCACGCGGACAGGGGAGGTACTGAAGCTTTCTTT. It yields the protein CASSHADRGGTEAFF.

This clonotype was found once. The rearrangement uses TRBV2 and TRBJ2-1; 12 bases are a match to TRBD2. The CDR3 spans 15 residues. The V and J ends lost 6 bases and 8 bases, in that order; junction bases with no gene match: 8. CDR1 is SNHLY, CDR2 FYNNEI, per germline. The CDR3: CASRITSGGPDEQFF. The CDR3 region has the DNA TGTGCCAGCAGGATCACTAGCGGGGGGCCCGATGAGCAGTTCTTC.

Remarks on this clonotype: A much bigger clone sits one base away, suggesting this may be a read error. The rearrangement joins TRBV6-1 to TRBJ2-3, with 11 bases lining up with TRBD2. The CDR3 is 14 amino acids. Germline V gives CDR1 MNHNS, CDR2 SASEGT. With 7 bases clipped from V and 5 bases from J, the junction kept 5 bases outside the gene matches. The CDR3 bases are TGTGCCAGCATTGGCCTAGCGGGAGGAGATACGCAGTATTTT. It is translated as CASIGLAGGDTQYF.

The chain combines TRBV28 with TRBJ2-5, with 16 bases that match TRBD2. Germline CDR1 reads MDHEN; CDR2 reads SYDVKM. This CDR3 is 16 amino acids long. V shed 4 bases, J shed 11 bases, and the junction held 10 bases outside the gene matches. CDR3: CASSSPGTSGRGEQYF. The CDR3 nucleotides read TGTGCCAGCAGTTCCCCAGGGACTAGCGGGAGGGGGGAGCAGTACTTC.

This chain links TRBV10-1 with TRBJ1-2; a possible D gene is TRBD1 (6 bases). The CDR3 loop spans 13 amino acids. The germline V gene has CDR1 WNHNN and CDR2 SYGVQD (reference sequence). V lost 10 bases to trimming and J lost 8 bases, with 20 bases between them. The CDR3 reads CAIPIMHRDGYTF. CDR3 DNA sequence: TGCGCCATCCCAATCATGCACAGGGACGGCTACACCTTC.

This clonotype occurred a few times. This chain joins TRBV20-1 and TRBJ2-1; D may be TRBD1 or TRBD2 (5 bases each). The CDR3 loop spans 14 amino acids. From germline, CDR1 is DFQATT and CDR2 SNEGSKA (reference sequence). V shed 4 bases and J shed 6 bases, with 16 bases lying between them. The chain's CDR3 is CSATYPGTTNEQFF. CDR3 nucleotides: TGCAGTGCTACCTACCCCGGGACCACCAATGAGCAGTTCTTC.

The CDR3 DNA sequence: TGTGCCAGCAGTGGGACTAGTGAGGAGACCCAGTACTTC. Translated: CASSGTSEETQYF. This rearrangement joins TRBV12-3 or TRBV12-4 to TRBJ2-5, with 8 bases identical to TRBD2. Germline trimming cut 5 bases from V and 5 bases from J; bases unmatched to any gene: 4. CDR3 size: 13 residues.

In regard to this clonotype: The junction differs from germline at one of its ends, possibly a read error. The CDR3 reads CASSPLVSERFF. DNA of the CDR3: TGTGCCAGCAGCCCCCTAGTTAGTGAGCGGTTCTTC. The genes are TRBV11-1 and TRBJ2-1; no clear D. The CDR3 runs 12 residues. Germline lookup yields CDR1 SGHAT and CDR2 FQDESV (reference sequence).

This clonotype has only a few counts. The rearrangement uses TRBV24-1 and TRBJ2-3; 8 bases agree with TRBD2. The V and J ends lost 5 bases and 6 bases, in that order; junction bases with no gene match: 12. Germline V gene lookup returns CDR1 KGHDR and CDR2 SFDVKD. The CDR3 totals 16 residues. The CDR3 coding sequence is TGTGCCACCAGTGCTATAGCGGGGCCCGGCAGGGATACGCAGTATTTT. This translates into CATSAIAGPGRDTQYF.

Written as DNA, the CDR3 is TGTGCCAGCAGTAGGGCGGGACTCTACACAGATACGCAGTATTTT. Translated: CASSRAGLYTDTQYF. The chain recombines TRBV7-9 with TRBJ2-3; D perhaps matches TRBD2 (6 bases). The ends were cut back, 6 bases at V and 2 bases at J, with 15 bases in the middle. CDR1 is SEHNR, CDR2 FQNEAQ, per germline (reference sequence). This CDR3 comprises 15 residues.

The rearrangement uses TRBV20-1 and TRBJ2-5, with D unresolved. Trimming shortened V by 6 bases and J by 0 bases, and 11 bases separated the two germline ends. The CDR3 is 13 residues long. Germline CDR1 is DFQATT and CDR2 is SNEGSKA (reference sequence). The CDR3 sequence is CSAKPPYQETQYF. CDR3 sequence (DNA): TGCAGTGCAAAACCTCCTTACCAAGAGACCCAGTACTTC.

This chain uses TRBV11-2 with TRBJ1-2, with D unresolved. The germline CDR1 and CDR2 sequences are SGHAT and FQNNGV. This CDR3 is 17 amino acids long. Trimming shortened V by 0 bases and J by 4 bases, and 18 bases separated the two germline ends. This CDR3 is CASSLDLLADELYGYTF. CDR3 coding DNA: TGTGCCAGCAGCTTAGATCTTCTGGCAGATGAACTCTATGGCTACACCTTC.